Included here is one TCR beta chain sequence, with context. The data are from a study of blood T cell repertoires in COVID-19. Study background: The cDNA or gDNA used as material had been derived from T cells, B-cell-depleted T cells, or PBMCs.

CDR1 GTSNPN and CDR2 SVGIG come from the germline V gene (reference sequence). V was trimmed by 8 bases and J by 0 bases, leaving 19 bases between them. CDR3 length equals 15 residues. In the authors' workflow: Scientists estimated how many nucleated cells there were by amplifying reference gene primers. Only in-frame clones appear in the TCRdb table, and some are missing; sequencing was by immunoSEQ multiplex PCR. V and J calls and clone size follow that table, whereas D and trimming were derived from the DNA. This sample has approximately 50,000 clones, with just under 90% found just once. This TCR came from a man older than 75 with active or convalescent COVID-19. The sample taken for sequencing was peripheral blood. This sequence joins TRBV30 and TRBJ1-2; possibly TRBD1 for D (5 bases). The DNA for the CDR3 is TGTGCCCGTAATCGCGGGGCAGTAGCTAACTATGGCTACACCTTC. Residues: CARNRGAVANYGYTF.